Below are 23 T cell receptor beta chains sequenced from a single sample in a study of blood T cell repertoires in COVID-19. TCRdb's copy holds only in-frame clones and misses some; the assay was immunoSEQ multiplex PCR. The table includes more than 110,000 clones, around nine tenths detected once. Sequences were obtained from peripheral blood. These receptors were collected from a woman aged 40 to 50 with acute or convalescent COVID-19.

The chain combines TRBV30 with TRBJ1-1; tentative D call: TRBD1 (5 bases). The CDR3 has 12 amino acids. The ends were cut back, 2 bases at V and 1 base at J, with 5 bases in the middle. Germline V gene lookup returns CDR1 GTSNPN and CDR2 SVGIG (reference sequence). CDR3 region: CAWSQGNTEAFF. The DNA of the CDR3 is TGTGCCTGGAGTCAGGGGAACACTGAAGCTTTCTTT.

This clone was observed a handful of times. The CDR3 DNA is TGTGCCAGCAGTTACGGGGGGGCTAACTATGGCTACACCTTC. Its protein product is CASSYGGANYGYTF. This chain links TRBV6-5 with TRBJ1-2, with a tentative D call TRBD1 (5 bases). The CDR3 runs 14 residues. V lost 2 bases, J lost 0 bases, and 7 bases lay in between. From germline, CDR1 is MNHEY and CDR2 SVGAGI.

This sequence joins TRBV6-5 and TRBJ1-2; weak D call: TRBD1 (5 bases). Germline lookup yields CDR1 MNHEY and CDR2 SVGAGI. Trimming took off 2 bases at V and 6 bases at J, with 10 bases between the two ends. CDR3 length: 13 amino acids. Here the CDR3 DNA reads TGTGCCAGCAGTTACGGCGGGGCTAATGGCTACACCTTC. Translation: CASSYGGANGYTF.

The CDR3 DNA follows: TGTGCCAGCAGCCAGCCGGGACTAGCGGGTTACACAGATACGCAGTATTTT. Translated: CASSQPGLAGYTDTQYF. The chain uses TRBV3-1 (or the pseudogene TRBV3-2) and TRBJ2-3; TRBD2 aligns across 12 bases. V was clipped by 3 bases and J by 2 bases; unmatched bases: 6. Germline-derived CDR1 and CDR2 are LGHDT and YNNKEL (reference sequence). The CDR3 runs to 17 residues.

This chain links TRBV2 with TRBJ2-2; no clear D. This CDR3 region has 12 residues. V lost 7 bases, J lost 6 bases, and 9 bases lay in between. The germline V gene encodes CDR1 SNHLY and CDR2 FYNNEI. The CDR3: CASTDRPGELFF. The DNA of the CDR3 is TGTGCCAGCACTGATCGTCCCGGGGAGCTGTTTTTT.

This chain uses TRBV11-2 with TRBJ1-4; 8 bases line up with TRBD1. With 1 base clipped from V and 7 bases from J, the junction kept 2 bases outside the gene matches. Germline CDR1 is SGHAT and CDR2 is FQNNGV. The CDR3 has 14 residues. CDR3: CASSLGDRTEKLFF. The DNA for the CDR3 is TGTGCCAGCAGCTTAGGGGACAGGACTGAAAAACTGTTTTTT.

A single count supports this clone. The rearrangement uses TRBV6-5 and TRBJ1-6, with 10 nucleotides matching TRBD1. V lost 6 bases and J lost 9; bases outside the gene matches: 5. CDR1 MNHEY and CDR2 SVGAGI come from the germline V gene. This CDR3 spans 14 amino acids. The CDR3 here is CASRIGQGVSPLHF. DNA of the CDR3: TGTGCCAGCAGAATAGGACAGGGGGTTTCACCCCTCCACTTT.

The genes are TRBV9 and TRBJ1-1; D unresolved. The CDR3 sequence is 13 residues long. The V gene's germline CDR1 is SGDLS and CDR2 YYNGEE. Between the trimmed V and J ends, which lost 5 bases and 4 bases, there was a span of 12 bases. The CDR3 loop reads CASSEVNSTEAFF. Written as DNA, the CDR3 is TGTGCCAGCAGTGAAGTTAACTCCACTGAAGCTTTCTTT.

V and J are TRBV4-3 and TRBJ2-7; 10 nucleotides align to TRBD1. Germline trimming cut 1 base from V and 7 bases from J; bases unmatched to any gene: 10. CDR1 and CDR2 from the germline V gene are LGHNA and YSLEER. The CDR3 totals 16 residues. The DNA for the CDR3 is TGCGCCAGCAGCCAAGCGCGGACAGGGGGGCCCCGGGAGCAGTACTTC. Its translation is CASSQARTGGPREQYF.

The gene calls are TRBV7-2 and TRBJ2-4; D may be TRBD2 (6 bases). Germline lookup yields CDR1 SGHTA and CDR2 FQGNSA. The CDR3 has 14 amino acids. Trimming removed 3 bases from V and 5 bases from J, with 11 bases in between. The CDR3 sequence: CASSFSREENIQYF. In DNA, the CDR3 is TGTGCCAGCAGCTTCTCAAGGGAGGAAAACATTCAGTACTTC.

The chain links TRBV18 to TRBJ2-7; 7 bases line up with TRBD1. The CDR3 has 14 amino acids. V was clipped by 4 bases and J by 1 base; unmatched bases: 4. CDR1 and CDR2 from the germline V gene are KGHSH and LQKENI. CDR3 in amino acids: CASSLGQASYEQYF. For the CDR3, the DNA is TGTGCCAGCTCACTCGGACAGGCGTCCTACGAGCAGTACTTC.

V gene TRBV19 combines with J gene TRBJ2-4; 7 bases match TRBD1. V shed 4 bases and J 0 bases; nucleotides not matched to a gene: 3. Germline CDR1 reads LNHDA; CDR2 reads SQIVND (reference sequence). This CDR3 has 15 amino acids. The DNA of the CDR3 is TGTGCCAGTAGTAAGGGGGCTTTAGCCAAAAACATTCAGTACTTC. Its protein is CASSKGALAKNIQYF.

This clone came up a few times. The chain combines TRBV5-1 with TRBJ2-2; 8 bases agree with TRBD2. CDR1 is SGHRS, CDR2 YFSETQ, per germline. The CDR3 loop spans 16 amino acids. Trimming removed 1 base from V and 4 bases from J; junction bases left unmatched: 6. DNA for the CDR3: TGCGCCAGCAGCTTGAGTACTAGCGGAGCCACCGGGGAGCTGTTTTTT. Translating gives CASSLSTSGATGELFF.

V and J are TRBV7-6 and TRBJ1-2; 9 bases map to TRBD1. V lost 4 bases to trimming and J lost 6 bases; unmatched junction nucleotides: 3. Germline CDR1 is SGHVS and CDR2 is FNYEAQ. The CDR3 has 13 residues. In DNA form, the CDR3 reads TGTGCCAGCAGCTCCACAGGGGGCGATGGCTACACCTTC. Residues: CASSSTGGDGYTF.

In DNA form, the CDR3 reads TGCGCCAGCAGCCAAGCCGCAGTCGGGGGTCAGCCCCAGCATTTT. This encodes CASSQAAVGGQPQHF. The chain couples TRBV4-3 to TRBJ1-5; D perhaps matches TRBD1 (5 bases). The CDR3 is 15 residues long. Trimming cost V 1 base and J 6 bases, with 13 bases left between them. Germline CDR1 is LGHNA and CDR2 is YSLEER.

The J gene is TRBJ2-3, the V gene TRBV28; TRBD1 aligns across 8 bases. This CDR3 comprises 16 residues. V shed 4 bases, J shed 2 bases, and the junction held 8 bases outside the gene matches. Germline loops: CDR1 MDHEN, CDR2 SYDVKM. The CDR3 nucleotides are TGTGCCAGCAGTTCATTGAACAGGGGGTCCACAGATACGCAGTATTTT. Its protein is CASSSLNRGSTDTQYF. The whole variable domain, filled in from reference TRBV28 and TRBJ2-3, reads DVKVTQSSRYLVKRTGEKVFLECVQDMDHENMFWYRQDPGLGLRLIYFSYDVKMKEKGDIPEGYSVSREKKERFSLILESASTNQTSMYLCASSSLNRGSTDTQYFGPGTRLTVL.

The rearrangement joins TRBV5-4 to TRBJ2-2; 9 bases map to TRBD2. Trimming cost V 5 bases and J 4 bases; bases outside gene matches: 9. The CDR3 loop spans 16 amino acids. The V gene's germline CDR1 is SGHNT and CDR2 YYREEE (reference sequence). The CDR3 bases are TGTGCCAGCAGTCTTTATAGCGGGAGTGGCACCGGGGAGCTGTTTTTT. This translates into CASSLYSGSGTGELFF.

The V gene is TRBV5-4, the J gene TRBJ1-4; 8 positions agree with TRBD1. Per germline, CDR1 SGHNT and CDR2 YYREEE (reference sequence). J was trimmed by 4 bases and V by 1 base; bases with no gene match: 6. There are 16 residues in the CDR3. CDR3 sequence (DNA): TGTGCCAGCAGCTTGACTCCGGGACAGGTTAATGAAAAACTGTTTTTT. Its protein product is CASSLTPGQVNEKLFF.

The V gene is TRBV11-2, the J gene TRBJ2-1; 8 bases agree with TRBD2. Germline V CDR1 and CDR2: SGHAT, FQNNGV. V gave up 1 base and J gave up 5 bases; unmatched junction bases: 7. CDR3 length: 16 residues. CDR3 DNA: TGTGCCAGCAGCTTAGGGGCTAGCGGGCTCCACAATGAGCAGTTCTTC. Its translation is CASSLGASGLHNEQFF.

The count of this clone is one. The rearrangement joins TRBV4-2 to TRBJ1-4; 9 bases are a match to TRBD1. Trimming at V came to 3 bases and at J to 6 bases, leaving 20 bases not matched to a gene. The length of the CDR3 is 20 residues. Per germline, CDR1 LGHNA and CDR2 YNFKEQ. DNA for the CDR3: TGTGCCAGCAGCCAGACCCCGCAATCCTGGGACAGGGTCGGGGATGAAAAACTGTTTTTT. Protein: CASSQTPQSWDRVGDEKLFF.

The V and J genes are TRBV4-3 and TRBJ2-3; 9 positions match TRBD2. This CDR3 region has 15 residues. CDR1 is LGHNA, CDR2 YSLEER, per germline. J was trimmed by 4 bases and V by 7 bases; bases with no gene match: 9. This CDR3 reads CASNSVAGGSDTQYF. The CDR3 nucleotides read TGCGCCAGCAATTCCGTGGCGGGGGGGTCAGATACGCAGTATTTT.

The rearrangement uses TRBV10-3 and TRBJ1-2; possibly TRBD1 for D (5 bases). CDR1 is ENHRY and CDR2 is SYGVKD in the germline V gene. Trimming left V 3 bases short and J 4 bases short, with 9 bases between. This CDR3 is 13 amino acids long. The CDR3 DNA is TGTGCCATCAGTGATAACAGGTTCTATGGCTACACCTTC. This encodes CAISDNRFYGYTF.

This clone has just a few counts. The rearrangement uses TRBV19 and TRBJ1-1; 7 bases are shared with TRBD1. The CDR3 is 13 amino acids. Germline CDR1 LNHDA, CDR2 SQIVND (reference sequence). V shed 4 bases, J shed 4 bases, and the junction held 3 bases outside the gene matches. CDR3 coding DNA: TGTGCCAGTAGTAAGGGGGCGAGCACTGAAGCTTTCTTT. It translates to CASSKGASTEAFF.